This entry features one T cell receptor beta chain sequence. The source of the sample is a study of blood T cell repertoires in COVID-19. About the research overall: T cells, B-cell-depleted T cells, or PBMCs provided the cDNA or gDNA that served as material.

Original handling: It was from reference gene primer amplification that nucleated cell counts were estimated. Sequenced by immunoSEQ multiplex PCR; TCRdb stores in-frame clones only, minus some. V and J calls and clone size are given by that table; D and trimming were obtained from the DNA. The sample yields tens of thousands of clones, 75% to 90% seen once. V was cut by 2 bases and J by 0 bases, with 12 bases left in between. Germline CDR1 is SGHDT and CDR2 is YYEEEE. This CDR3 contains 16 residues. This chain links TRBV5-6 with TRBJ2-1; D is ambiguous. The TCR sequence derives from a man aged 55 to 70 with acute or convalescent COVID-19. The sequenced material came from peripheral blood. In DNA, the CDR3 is TGTGCCAGCAGCTTAAGGCCGGCTAGCTCCTACAATGAGCAGTTCTTC. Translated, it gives CASSLRPASSYNEQFF.